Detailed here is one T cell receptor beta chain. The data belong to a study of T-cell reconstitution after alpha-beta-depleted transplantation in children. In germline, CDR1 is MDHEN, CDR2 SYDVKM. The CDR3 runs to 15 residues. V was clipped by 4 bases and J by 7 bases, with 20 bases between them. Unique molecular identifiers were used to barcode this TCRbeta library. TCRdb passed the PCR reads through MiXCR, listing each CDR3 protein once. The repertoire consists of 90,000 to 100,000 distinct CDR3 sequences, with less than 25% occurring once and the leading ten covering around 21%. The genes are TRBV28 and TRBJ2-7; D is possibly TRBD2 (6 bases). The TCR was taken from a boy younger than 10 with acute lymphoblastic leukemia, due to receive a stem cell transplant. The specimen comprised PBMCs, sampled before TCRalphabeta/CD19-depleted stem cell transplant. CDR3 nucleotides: TGTGCCAGCAGTTCCCTACAGCCGGGACGGGAGGAGCAGTACTTC. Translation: CASSSLQPGREEQYF.